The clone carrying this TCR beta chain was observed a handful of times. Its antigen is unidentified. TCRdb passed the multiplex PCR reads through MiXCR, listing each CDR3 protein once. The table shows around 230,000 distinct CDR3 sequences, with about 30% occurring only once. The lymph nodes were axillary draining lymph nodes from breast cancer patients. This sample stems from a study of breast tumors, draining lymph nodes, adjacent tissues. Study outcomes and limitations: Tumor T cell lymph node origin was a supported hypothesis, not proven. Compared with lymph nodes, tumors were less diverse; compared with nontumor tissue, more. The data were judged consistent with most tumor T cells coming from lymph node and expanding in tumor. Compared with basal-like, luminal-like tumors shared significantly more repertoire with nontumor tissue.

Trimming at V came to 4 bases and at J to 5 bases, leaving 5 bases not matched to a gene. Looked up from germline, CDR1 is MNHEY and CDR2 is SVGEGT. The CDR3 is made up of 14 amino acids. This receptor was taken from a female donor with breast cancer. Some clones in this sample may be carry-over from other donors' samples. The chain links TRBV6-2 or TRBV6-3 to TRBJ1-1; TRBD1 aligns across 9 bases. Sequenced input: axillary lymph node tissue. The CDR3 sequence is CASSLRGQGTEAFF. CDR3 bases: TGTGCCAGCAGTTTAAGGGGACAGGGAACTGAAGCTTTCTTT.